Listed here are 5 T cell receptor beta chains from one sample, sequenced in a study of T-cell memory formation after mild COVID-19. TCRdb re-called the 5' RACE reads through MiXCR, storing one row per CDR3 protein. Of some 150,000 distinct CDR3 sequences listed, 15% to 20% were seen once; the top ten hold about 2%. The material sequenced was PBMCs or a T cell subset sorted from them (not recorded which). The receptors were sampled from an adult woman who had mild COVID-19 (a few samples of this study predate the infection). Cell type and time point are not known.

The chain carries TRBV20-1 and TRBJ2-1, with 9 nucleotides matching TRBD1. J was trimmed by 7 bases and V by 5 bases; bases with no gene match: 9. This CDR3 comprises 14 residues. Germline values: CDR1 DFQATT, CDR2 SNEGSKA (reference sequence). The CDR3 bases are TGCAGTGCTCCCGGGACAGGGTGGCGAAATGAGCAGTTCTTC. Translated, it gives CSAPGTGWRNEQFF.

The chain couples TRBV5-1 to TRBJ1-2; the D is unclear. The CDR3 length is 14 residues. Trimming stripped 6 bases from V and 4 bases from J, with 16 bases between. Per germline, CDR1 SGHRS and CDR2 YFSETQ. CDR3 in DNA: TGCGCCAGCAAGGACGGTGCTAATGCCTATGGCTACACCTTC. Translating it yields CASKDGANAYGYTF.

The CDR3: CASSQARGDTQYF. Here the CDR3 DNA reads TGTGCCAGCAGTCAAGCGCGGGGAGATACGCAGTATTTT. The genes are TRBV7-9 and TRBJ2-3; perhaps TRBD2 as D (6 bases). Germline V gives CDR1 SEHNR, CDR2 FQNEAQ (reference sequence). The germline V and J ends were trimmed by 6 bases and 5 bases, with 12 bases remaining between them. The CDR3 sequence is 13 residues long.

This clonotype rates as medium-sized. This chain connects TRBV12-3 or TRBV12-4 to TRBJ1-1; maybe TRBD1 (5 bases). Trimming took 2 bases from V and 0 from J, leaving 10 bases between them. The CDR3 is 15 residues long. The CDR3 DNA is TGTGCCAGCAGTTTACAGGGAGGGTTGAACACTGAAGCTTTCTTT. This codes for CASSLQGGLNTEAFF.

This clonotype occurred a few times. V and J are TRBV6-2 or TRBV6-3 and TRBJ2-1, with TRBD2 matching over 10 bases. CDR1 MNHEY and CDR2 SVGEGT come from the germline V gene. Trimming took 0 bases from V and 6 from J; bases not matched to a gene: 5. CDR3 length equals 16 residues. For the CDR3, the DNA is TGTGCCAGCAGTTACTCCAGCGGGAGGGCCTCCAATGAGCAGTTCTTC. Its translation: CASSYSSGRASNEQFF.